These 14 T cell receptor beta chains originate from one sample sequenced in a study of CD8 T cells in Susac syndrome. It was with random hexamers that roughly 0.45 to 1 ug RNA was reverse transcribed. TCRdb re-called the immunoSEQ multiplex PCR reads through MiXCR, storing one row per CDR3 protein. The data contain about 190,000 distinct CDR3 sequences, roughly nine tenths of them seen just once; the ten biggest clones take up approximately 0.09%. The sample comprised CD4+ T cells from PBMCs. The origin of the receptors is a human donor with Susac syndrome.

Comments on this clonotype: The junction shows a germline mismatch at one end, possibly a read error. The rearrangement uses TRBV7-7 and TRBJ2-5; D may be TRBD2 (6 bases). CDR1 is SSHAT and CDR2 is FNYEAQ in the germline V gene (reference sequence). CDR3 length equals 14 residues. The CDR3 reads CASSEAGYQETQYF. The CDR3 DNA reads as TGTGCTAGCAGCGAAGCGGGCTACCAAGAGACCCAGTACTTC.

This clonotype was seen once. CDR3 region: CASSERTSLSDTQYF. The CDR3 region has the DNA TGTGCCAGCAGTGAAAGGACTAGTCTGTCTGATACGCAGTATTTT. This chain links TRBV2 with TRBJ2-3, with 7 bases fitting TRBD2. Germline loops: CDR1 SNHLY, CDR2 FYNNEI. The CDR3 spans 15 residues. The trim removed 2 bases at V and 6 bases at J, leaving 8 bases unmatched.

V usage is TRBV11-2 and J usage is TRBJ2-2, with no clear D. The CDR3 contains 13 residues. The V and J ends lost 5 bases and 6 bases respectively, with 10 bases between them. Germline V lookup: CDR1 SGHAT, CDR2 FQNNGV. In DNA form, the CDR3 reads TGTGCCAGCAGCCCCGACTCACCCGGGGAGCTGTTTTTT. As protein: CASSPDSPGELFF.

The chain uses TRBV28 and TRBJ2-1; 12 bases are a match to TRBD2. The germline V gene encodes CDR1 MDHEN and CDR2 SYDVKM. The CDR3 sequence is 19 residues long. Losses at the gene ends were 1 base for V and 1 base for J; bases not matched to a gene: 8. The CDR3 here is CASSLYLAGGPVSYNEQFF. CDR3 in DNA: TGTGCCAGCAGTTTATACCTAGCGGGAGGGCCGGTTTCCTACAATGAGCAGTTCTTC.

The genes are TRBV18 and TRBJ2-3, with D possibly TRBD2 on 6 matching bases. CDR1 and CDR2 from the germline V gene are KGHSH and LQKENI. CDR3 length: 18 residues. V was shortened by 4 bases and J by 5 bases, with 25 bases between the two germline ends. CDR3 sequence: CASSRTPPILAIQDTQYF. The CDR3 DNA is TGTGCCAGCTCACGCACCCCGCCCATCCTAGCGATCCAAGATACGCAGTATTTT.

This clonotype was detected once. The chain links TRBV3-1 to TRBJ2-5, with D possibly TRBD2 on 6 matching bases. Germline V lookup: CDR1 LGHDT, CDR2 YNNKEL (reference sequence). With 2 bases removed from V and 2 bases from J, the gap between germline ends came to 18 bases. This CDR3 has 17 residues. The DNA of the CDR3 is TGTGCCAGCAGCCAACTAGGGGTAGCGGAGAAGCAAGAGACCCAGTACTTC. Protein sequence: CASSQLGVAEKQETQYF.

V gene TRBV7-3 combines with J gene TRBJ1-6, with unresolved D. Germline assignment: CDR1 SGHTA and CDR2 FQGTGA. This CDR3 region has 12 residues. V was pared by 2 bases and J by 10 bases, with 6 bases between. The DNA for the CDR3 is TGTGCCAGCAGCTTACGCCTGTCACCCCTCCACTTT. Translating gives CASSLRLSPLHF.

The chain joins TRBV18 to TRBJ1-1; no reliable D call. Trimming left V 2 bases short and J 6 bases short, with 10 bases between. This CDR3 spans 13 amino acids. Germline assignment: CDR1 KGHSH and CDR2 LQKENI. The CDR3: CASSPRVRAEAFF. CDR3 DNA sequence: TGTGCCAGCTCACCAAGGGTTCGGGCTGAAGCTTTCTTT.

This chain connects TRBV20-1 to TRBJ2-7; a possible D gene is TRBD2 (5 bases). Germline V gene lookup returns CDR1 DFQATT and CDR2 SNEGSKA (reference sequence). CDR3 size: 13 residues. V gave up 6 bases and J gave up 5 bases, with 17 bases separating them. The CDR3 region has the DNA TGCAGTGCCACCCGGACTCACACCCACGAGCAGTACTTC. It specifies CSATRTHTHEQYF.

This clonotype was detected a few times. The gene calls are TRBV14 and TRBJ1-2; D gene uncertain. The CDR3 length is 13 residues. Germline lookup yields CDR1 SGHDN and CDR2 FVKESK. Trimming removed 3 bases at V and 6 bases at J, with 11 bases between. The CDR3 is CASSQVGRDGYTF. CDR3 nucleotide sequence: TGTGCCAGCAGCCAGGTTGGCCGGGATGGCTACACCTTC.

The chain joins TRBV12-3 or TRBV12-4 to TRBJ2-1; unclear D gene. V was shortened by 5 bases and J by 11 bases, with 13 bases between the two germline ends. The CDR3 is 12 amino acids. The CDR3 region is CASSATLGKQFF. The CDR3 nucleotides read TGTGCCAGCAGTGCCACCTTGGGGAAGCAGTTCTTC.

This clonotype was recorded only once. This chain links TRBV27 with TRBJ1-1, with a possible D match to TRBD1 (6 bases). The CDR3 sequence is 14 residues long. The germline V and J ends were trimmed by 3 bases and 6 bases, with 14 bases remaining between them. Germline lookup yields CDR1 MNHEY and CDR2 SMNVEV (reference sequence). CDR3 DNA sequence: TGTGCCAGCAGTTTCTACAGGGAGACCGCTGAAGCTTTCTTT. Translating gives CASSFYRETAEAFF.

The chain combines TRBV20-1 with TRBJ1-2; D call uncertain. Between the trimmed V and J ends, which lost 2 bases and 4 bases, there was a span of 5 bases. The CDR3 contains 11 residues. Germline V gene data show CDR1 as DFQATT and CDR2 as SNEGSKA (reference sequence). This chain's CDR3 is CSARQAYGYTF. Here the CDR3 DNA reads TGCAGTGCTAGACAGGCCTATGGCTACACCTTC.

V usage is TRBV5-4 and J usage is TRBJ2-7; TRBD1 aligns across 11 bases. Looked up from germline, CDR1 is SGHNT and CDR2 is YYREEE (reference sequence). This CDR3 comprises 15 residues. J was trimmed by 5 bases and V by 1 base; bases with no gene match: 5. The CDR3 loop reads CASSLRTGGPDEQYF. CDR3 in DNA: TGTGCCAGCAGCTTGAGGACAGGGGGCCCCGACGAGCAGTACTTC.